This T cell receptor beta chain comes out of a study of CD8+ T cells in alopecia areata. Study conclusions and caveats: It was lesional scalp, especially alopecia totalis/universalis, that showed higher clonality than normal scalp. Sequencing of scalp tissue also captures the resident alphabeta T cells of normal skin.

Germline V gives CDR1 ENHRY, CDR2 SYGVKD. The ends lost 7 bases at V and 3 bases at J; junction bases unmatched: 5. This CDR3 contains 15 residues. This clone was picked up a small number of times. Its specificity is not known. Sequencing templates came from extracted RNA that was reverse transcribed into cDNA. The assay was immunoSEQ multiplex PCR, and TCRdb's table has in-frame clones only and misses some. Counted here are about 150,000 clones, roughly 60% occurring once; the ten biggest clones make up 4.8%. This TCR was sampled from a human donor in good health. Sequenced: CD4+ T cells sorted from blood. This chain links TRBV10-3 with TRBJ2-1, with 11 nucleotides matching TRBD2. The CDR3 region has the DNA TGTGCCATCAAAGGGACTAGCGGAGTCTACAATGAGCAGTTCTTC. Its protein is CAIKGTSGVYNEQFF.